This T cell receptor beta chain was identified during a study of blood T cell repertoires in COVID-19. Across the study: Researchers got acute and convalescent COVID-19 samples from the United States, Italy and Spain.

Method: immunoSEQ multiplex PCR; TCRdb's copy keeps in-frame clones and lacks some. This sample has tens of thousands of clones; about four fifths occur once, and the top ten carry around 35%. Germline V gene lookup returns CDR1 LNHDA and CDR2 SQIVND (reference sequence). CDR3 length: 13 amino acids. Trimming shortened V by 0 bases and J by 11 bases, and 13 bases separated the two germline ends. This sequence joins TRBV19 and TRBJ1-1; a possible D gene is TRBD1 (5 bases). The sample taken for sequencing was peripheral blood. This TCR was sampled from a man between 65 and 80 years old with acute or convalescent COVID-19. The CDR3 reads CASSIDPAGRAFF. CDR3 nucleotides: TGTGCCAGTAGTATAGATCCGGCAGGGAGGGCTTTCTTT.